This TCR beta chain was observed in a study of identical twins. CDR1 and CDR2 from the germline V gene are DFQATT and SNEGSKA (reference sequence). CDR3 length equals 16 residues. Trimming shortened V by 0 bases and J by 0 bases, and 15 bases separated the two germline ends. This clonotype was seen a handful of times. TCRdb used MiXCR to reprocess the 5' RACE reads, holding one entry per CDR3 protein. Of under 300,000 distinct CDR3 sequences in the sample, 6.5% to 9.5% are singletons; the top ten hold roughly 3.1%. These data were also reused for a study on yellow fever vaccine responses in identical twins.

The source of this sequence is a woman aged 18-29 years in good health. Sequenced sample: CD8+ T cells sorted from blood. The chain links TRBV20-1 to TRBJ2-7; D not certain. DNA of the CDR3: TGCAGTGCTAGAGATAAACAGAGCCCTAGCTCCTACGAGCAGTACTTC. Translation: CSARDKQSPSSYEQYF.